A single sample gave rise to the 19 T cell receptor beta chains below, sequenced in a study of PD-1 blockade in classical Hodgkin lymphoma. Method: immunoSEQ multiplex PCR; TCRdb's copy keeps in-frame clones and lacks some. The data contain over 60,000 clones, about 64% of them singletons. All patients relapsed after autologous stem cell transplantation, and brentuximab vedotin exposure varied. The sample here was peripheral blood mononuclear cells (PBMCs), taken before the second cycle of nivolumab. These receptors were collected from a human donor with classical Hodgkin lymphoma.

The table lists this clone with a count of one. The chain has TRBV11-1 and TRBJ1-1, with TRBD1 matching over 9 bases. V trimming: 7 bases; J trimming: 3 bases; junction bases outside the gene matches: 15. This CDR3 region has 17 residues. Germline V gene data show CDR1 as SGHAT and CDR2 as FQDESV (reference sequence). This CDR3 is CASTHLLGQGLDTEAFF. CDR3 nucleotide sequence: TGTGCCAGCACCCATCTACTTGGACAGGGGTTGGACACTGAAGCTTTCTTT. Full variable domain (outside the CDR3, taken from reference TRBV11-1 and TRBJ1-1): EAEVAQSPRYKITEKSQAVAFWCDPISGHATLYWYRQILGQGPELLVQFQDESVVDDSQLPKDRFSAERLKGVDSTLKIQPAELGDSAMYLCASTHLLGQGLDTEAFFGQGTRLTVV.

The V and J genes are TRBV7-2 and TRBJ2-1; D call uncertain. Germline V CDR1 and CDR2: SGHTA, FQGNSA. CDR3 length equals 12 residues. V dropped 5 bases and J dropped 10 bases, with 12 bases sitting between them. For the CDR3, the DNA is TGTGCCAGCAGCCAACGCTTCTGGGAGCAGTTCTTC. Translation gives CASSQRFWEQFF.

V usage is TRBV18 and J usage is TRBJ2-1, with D unresolved. The CDR3 runs 13 residues. The germline CDR1 and CDR2 sequences are KGHSH and LQKENI. Deletions cut 2 bases from V and 4 bases from J, with 6 bases between. The CDR3, as DNA: TGTGCCAGCTCACCAACAGAATACAATGAGCAGTTCTTC. It codes for CASSPTEYNEQFF.

V usage is TRBV19 and J usage is TRBJ2-7; a possible D gene is TRBD2 (5 bases). CDR1 is LNHDA, CDR2 SQIVND, per germline (reference sequence). V lost 10 bases and J 0 bases, leaving 16 bases between the germline ends. The CDR3 consists of 14 residues. DNA for the CDR3: TGTGCCACCGCTCCCGAGGGAAGCTCCTACGAGCAGTACTTC. Translation: CATAPEGSSYEQYF. Full variable domain (remainder filled in from reference TRBV19 and TRBJ2-7): DGGITQSPKYLFRKEGQNVTLSCEQNLNHDAMYWYRQDPGQGLRLIYYSQIVNDFQKGDIAEGYSVSREKKESFPLTVTSAQKNPTAFYLCATAPEGSSYEQYFGPGTRLTVT.

J is TRBJ1-1 and V is TRBV11-2; the D is unclear. The CDR3 loop spans 15 amino acids. CDR1 and CDR2 (germline): SGHAT, FQNNGV. Trimming took 1 base from V and 6 from J, leaving 15 bases between them. CDR3: CASSLGWTGRSEAFF. In DNA form, the CDR3 reads TGTGCCAGCAGCTTAGGTTGGACCGGGAGGTCTGAAGCTTTCTTT.

The rearrangement joins TRBV27 to TRBJ2-1; the D gene is possibly TRBD2 (6 bases). Germline lookup yields CDR1 MNHEY and CDR2 SMNVEV (reference sequence). This CDR3 has 13 amino acids. With 2 bases removed from V and 8 bases from J, the gap between germline ends came to 10 bases. The CDR3 DNA is TGTGCCAGCAGTTTAGTGGGAGGCGATGAGCAGTTCTTC. It encodes CASSLVGGDEQFF.

This clone appeared once. The chain links TRBV9 to TRBJ2-4; 12 bases line up with TRBD1. This CDR3 is 17 amino acids long. V gave up 2 bases and J gave up 3 bases; unmatched junction bases: 6. The germline gives CDR1 SGDLS, CDR2 YYNGEE. CDR3 DNA: TGTGCCAGCAGCGTCGGGACAGGGGGCGCCGGCAAAAACATTCAGTACTTC. Translating it yields CASSVGTGGAGKNIQYF.

V gene TRBV30 combines with J gene TRBJ1-5, with D perhaps TRBD1 (6 bases). Trimming pared 0 bases from V and 6 bases from J, leaving 15 bases between. In germline, CDR1 is GTSNPN, CDR2 SVGIG (reference sequence). This CDR3 comprises 15 residues. The CDR3 DNA follows: TGTGCCTGGAGTGTACGGGGGGCGTGGGGTCAGCCCCAGCATTTT. Amino acid sequence: CAWSVRGAWGQPQHF.

This rearrangement joins TRBV5-5 to TRBJ1-4, with TRBD1 as a possible D gene (6 bases). This CDR3 spans 15 amino acids. V lost 0 bases and J 7 bases, leaving 13 bases between the germline ends. In germline, CDR1 is SGHKS, CDR2 YYEKEE (reference sequence). The CDR3 sequence: CASSLGGGAGEKLFF. CDR3 DNA: TGTGCCAGCAGCTTGGGTGGGGGCGCAGGTGAAAAACTGTTTTTT.

The rearrangement links TRBV9 to TRBJ2-7, with TRBD1 matching 9 bases. The CDR3 has 14 residues. Germline V CDR1 and CDR2: SGDLS, YYNGEE. Unmatched junction bases numbered 5, after V lost 2 bases and J lost 5 bases. This CDR3 is CASSVGTGTDEQYF. CDR3 in DNA: TGTGCCAGCAGCGTCGGGACAGGGACGGACGAGCAGTACTTC.

The chain is built from TRBV30 and TRBJ2-7; TRBD1 matches at 11 bases. The CDR3 is made up of 15 amino acids. Germline assignment: CDR1 GTSNPN and CDR2 SVGIG (reference sequence). V shed 2 bases, J shed 4 bases, and the junction held 7 bases outside the gene matches. The CDR3 coding sequence is TGTGCCTGGAGTCTCGGGACAGGGGGGTTGTACGAGCAGTACTTC. Amino acids: CAWSLGTGGLYEQYF.

The V and J genes are TRBV6-1 and TRBJ1-5, with D possibly TRBD1 on 5 matching bases. The CDR3 is made up of 15 amino acids. Between the trimmed V and J ends, which lost 2 bases and 1 base, there was a span of 9 bases. From germline, CDR1 is MNHNS and CDR2 SASEGT. The CDR3 loop reads CASSEQGGSNQPQHF. The CDR3 nucleotides read TGTGCCAGCAGTGAACAGGGAGGGAGCAATCAGCCCCAGCATTTT.

This CDR3 is CASRRDRGHYQPQHF. The CDR3 DNA follows: TGTGCCAGCAGGAGGGACAGGGGGCACTATCAGCCCCAGCATTTT. The chain is built from TRBV6-5 and TRBJ1-5; 12 bases are a match to TRBD1. V lost 6 bases and J lost 5; bases outside the gene matches: 5. The germline V gene encodes CDR1 MNHEY and CDR2 SVGAGI. This CDR3 spans 15 amino acids.

The V gene is TRBV5-6, the J gene TRBJ2-3; D tentatively reads TRBD1 or TRBD2 (5 bases each). This CDR3 is 16 amino acids long. Trimming shortened V by 6 bases and J by 1 base, and 18 bases separated the two germline ends. Germline CDR1 is SGHDT and CDR2 is YYEEEE. CDR3 in DNA: TGTGCCAGCATCGGGGCCTTAACAATCGGCACAGATACGCAGTATTTT. Its translation: CASIGALTIGTDTQYF.

This clone was recorded a few times. The chain is built from TRBV15 and TRBJ1-1; no clear D. This CDR3 region has 13 residues. Trimming removed 5 bases at V and 1 base at J, with 8 bases between. Germline V gene data show CDR1 as LNHNV and CDR2 as YYDKDF (reference sequence). CDR3 bases: TGTGCCACCAGCTTCGCAGGGAACACTGAAGCTTTCTTT. This translates into CATSFAGNTEAFF.

This sequence joins TRBV5-5 and TRBJ2-7, with TRBD1 as a possible D gene (6 bases). V was pared by 5 bases and J by 0 bases, with 15 bases between. This CDR3 has 15 amino acids. The germline gives CDR1 SGHKS, CDR2 YYEKEE (reference sequence). For the CDR3, the DNA is TGTGCCAGCAGGAAGTCACTGGACAGCTCCTACGAGCAGTACTTC. Translating it yields CASRKSLDSSYEQYF.

This clone appeared once. V usage is TRBV6-5 and J usage is TRBJ1-2; possible D gene TRBD1, 6 bases. The germline V gene encodes CDR1 MNHEY and CDR2 SVGAGI. The V and J ends lost 2 bases and 0 bases respectively, with 10 bases between them. This CDR3 spans 15 amino acids. The CDR3 DNA follows: TGTGCCAGCAGTTACGGAGGGGGACCTAACTATGGCTACACCTTC. It translates to CASSYGGGPNYGYTF.

This clone was counted a few times. CDR3 in amino acids: CASSLGSGNTIYF. CDR3 sequence (DNA): TGCGCCAGCAGCTTGGGCTCTGGAAACACCATATATTTT. V is TRBV5-1 and J is TRBJ1-3; no definite D call. V gave up 0 bases and J gave up 0 bases, with 1 base separating them. CDR3 length: 13 amino acids. Germline CDR1 reads SGHRS; CDR2 reads YFSETQ.

The chain combines TRBV7-2 with TRBJ2-1; 15 bases line up with TRBD2. The V gene's germline CDR1 is SGHTA and CDR2 FQGNSA. Losses at the gene ends were 5 bases for V and 8 bases for J; bases not matched to a gene: 10. The CDR3 sequence is 17 residues long. CDR3 coding DNA: TGTGCCAGCAGCCCCGGACTAGCGGGGGGGCCTTTCTATGAGCAGTTCTTC. Its translation is CASSPGLAGGPFYEQFF. The whole variable domain, filled in from reference TRBV7-2 and TRBJ2-1, reads GAGVSQSPSNKVTEKGKDVELRCDPISGHTALYWYRQSLGQGLEFLIYFQGNSAPDKSGLPSDRFSAERTGGSVSTLTIQRTQQEDSAVYLCASSPGLAGGPFYEQFFGPGTRLTVL.